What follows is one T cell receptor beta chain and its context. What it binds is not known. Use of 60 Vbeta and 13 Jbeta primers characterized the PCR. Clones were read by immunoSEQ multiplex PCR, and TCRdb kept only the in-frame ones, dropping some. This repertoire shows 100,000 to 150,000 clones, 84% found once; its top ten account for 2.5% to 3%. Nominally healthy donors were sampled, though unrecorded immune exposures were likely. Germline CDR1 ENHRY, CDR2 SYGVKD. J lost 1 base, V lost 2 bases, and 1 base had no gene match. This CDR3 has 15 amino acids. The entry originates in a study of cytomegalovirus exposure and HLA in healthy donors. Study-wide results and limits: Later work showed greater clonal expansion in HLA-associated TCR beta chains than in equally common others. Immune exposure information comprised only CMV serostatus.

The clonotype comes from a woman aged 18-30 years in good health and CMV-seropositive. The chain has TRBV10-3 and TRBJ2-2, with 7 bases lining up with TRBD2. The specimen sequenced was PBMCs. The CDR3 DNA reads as TGTGCCATCAGTGAGATAGCGGGGAACACCGGGGAGCTGTTTTTT. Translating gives CAISEIAGNTGELFF.